Here is one TCR beta chain with its context. The sample is drawn from a study of control samples from healthy donors and cancer patients. The method was immunoSEQ multiplex PCR; TCRdb's version includes in-frame clones alone and lacks a portion of them. The sample includes about 120,000 clones, 85% to 90% of them seen just once. This CDR3 region has 15 residues. Trimming shortened V by 0 bases and J by 5 bases, and 14 bases separated the two germline ends. CDR1 is LGHNT and CDR2 is FRNRAP in the germline V gene. The source is a woman in her forties or fifties with colorectal cancer. The chain has TRBV12-5 and TRBJ2-7, with D possibly being TRBD1 (6 bases). Sequences were obtained from PBMCs. The CDR3 loop is CASGLVAANRDEQYF. The CDR3 region has the DNA TGTGCTAGTGGTTTGGTAGCGGCAAACAGGGACGAGCAGTACTTC.